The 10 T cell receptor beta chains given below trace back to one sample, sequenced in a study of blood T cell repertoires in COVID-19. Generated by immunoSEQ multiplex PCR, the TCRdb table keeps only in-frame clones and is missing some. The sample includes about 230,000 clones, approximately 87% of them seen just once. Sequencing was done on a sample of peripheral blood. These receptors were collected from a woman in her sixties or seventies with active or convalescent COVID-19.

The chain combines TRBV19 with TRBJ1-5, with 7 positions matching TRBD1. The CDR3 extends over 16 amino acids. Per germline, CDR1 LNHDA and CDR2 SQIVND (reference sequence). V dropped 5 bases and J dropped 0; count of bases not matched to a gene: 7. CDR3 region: CASSLGQAHSNQPQHF. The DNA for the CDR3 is TGTGCCAGTAGTCTAGGACAGGCCCATAGCAATCAGCCCCAGCATTTT.

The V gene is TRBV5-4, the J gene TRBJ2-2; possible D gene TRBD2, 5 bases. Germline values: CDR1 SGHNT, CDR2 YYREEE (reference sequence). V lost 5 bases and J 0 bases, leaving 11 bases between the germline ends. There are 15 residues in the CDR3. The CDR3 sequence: CASRRDGPNTGELFF. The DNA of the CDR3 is TGTGCCAGCAGGAGGGATGGGCCGAACACCGGGGAGCTGTTTTTT.

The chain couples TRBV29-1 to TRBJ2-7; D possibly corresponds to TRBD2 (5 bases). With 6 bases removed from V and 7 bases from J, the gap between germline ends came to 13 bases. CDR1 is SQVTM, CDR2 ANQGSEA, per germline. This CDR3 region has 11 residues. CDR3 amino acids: CSVGIFGEQYF. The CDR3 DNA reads TGCAGCGTCGGGATTTTTGGGGAGCAGTACTTC.

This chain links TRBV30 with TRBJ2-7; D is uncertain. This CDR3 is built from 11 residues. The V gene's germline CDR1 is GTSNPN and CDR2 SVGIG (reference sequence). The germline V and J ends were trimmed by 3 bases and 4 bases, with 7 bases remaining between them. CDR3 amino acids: CAWRVGYEQYF. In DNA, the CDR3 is TGTGCCTGGAGGGTCGGGTACGAGCAGTACTTC. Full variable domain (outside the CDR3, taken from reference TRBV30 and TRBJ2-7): SQTIHQWPATLVQPVGSPLSLECTVEGTSNPNLYWYRQAAGRGLQLLFYSVGIGQISSEVPQNLSASRPQDRQFILSSKKLLLSDSGFYLCAWRVGYEQYFGPGTRLTVT.

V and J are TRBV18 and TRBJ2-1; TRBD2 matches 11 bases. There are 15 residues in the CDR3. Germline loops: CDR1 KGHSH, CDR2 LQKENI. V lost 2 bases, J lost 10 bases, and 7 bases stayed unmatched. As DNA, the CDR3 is TGTGCCAGCTCACCAATACTAGCGGGGGCCTTGGAGCAGTTCTTC. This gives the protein CASSPILAGALEQFF.

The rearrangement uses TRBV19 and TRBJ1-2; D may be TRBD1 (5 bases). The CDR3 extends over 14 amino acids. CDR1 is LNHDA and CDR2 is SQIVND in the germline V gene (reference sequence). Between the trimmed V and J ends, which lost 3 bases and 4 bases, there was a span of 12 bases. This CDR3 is CASSIPGGPYGYTF. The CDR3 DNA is TGTGCCAGTAGTATCCCCGGGGGACCCTATGGCTACACCTTC.

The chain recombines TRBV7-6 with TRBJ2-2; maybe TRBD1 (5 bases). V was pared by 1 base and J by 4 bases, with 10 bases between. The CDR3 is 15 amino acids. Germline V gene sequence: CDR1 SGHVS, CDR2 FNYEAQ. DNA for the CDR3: TGTGCCAGCAGCTTAGACCCAGGGATCACCGGGGAGCTGTTTTTT. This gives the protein CASSLDPGITGELFF.

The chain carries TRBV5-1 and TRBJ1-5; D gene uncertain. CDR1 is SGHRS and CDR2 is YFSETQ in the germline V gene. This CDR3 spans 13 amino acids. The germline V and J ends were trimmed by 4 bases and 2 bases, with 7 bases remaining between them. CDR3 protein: CASSPEGNQPQHF. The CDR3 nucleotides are TGCGCCAGCAGCCCCGAGGGCAATCAGCCCCAGCATTTT.

CDR3 DNA: TGTGCCAGCAGCCCCCGGCAGGGCGGTTACGAAAAACTGTTTTTT. Translation gives CASSPRQGGYEKLFF. The J gene is TRBJ1-4, the V gene TRBV7-2; tentatively, D is TRBD1 (5 bases). The germline V gene encodes CDR1 SGHTA and CDR2 FQGNSA. This CDR3 is built from 15 residues. V was clipped by 5 bases and J by 8 bases, with 18 bases between them. The variable domain in full, with the rest retrieved from reference TRBV7-2 and TRBJ1-4, is GAGVSQSPSNKVTEKGKDVELRCDPISGHTALYWYRQSLGQGLEFLIYFQGNSAPDKSGLPSDRFSAERTGGSVSTLTIQRTQQEDSAVYLCASSPRQGGYEKLFFGSGTQLSVL.

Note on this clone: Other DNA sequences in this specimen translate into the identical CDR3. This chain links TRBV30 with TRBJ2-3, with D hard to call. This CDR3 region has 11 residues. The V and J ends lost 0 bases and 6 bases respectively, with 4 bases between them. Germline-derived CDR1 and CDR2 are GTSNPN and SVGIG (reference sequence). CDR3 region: CAWSVQDTQYF. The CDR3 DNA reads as TGTGCCTGGAGTGTACAGGATACGCAGTATTTT.